One and the same sample provided the 22 T cell receptor beta chains below, sequenced in a study of cytomegalovirus exposure and HLA in healthy donors. PCR amplification relied on 60 Vbeta primers (plus 13 Jbeta primers). Produced via immunoSEQ multiplex PCR; TCRdb's table is partial and in-frame only. The data contain roughly 200,000 clones, 82% of them seen just once; the ten biggest clones take up approximately 0.47%. The sequenced sample was PBMCs. These TCRs come from a woman aged 50 to 60 in good health and CMV-seronegative.

Here the CDR3 DNA reads TGTGCCAGCAGCCGGACTAGCGGGAGCTCCTACAATGAGCAGTTCTTC. This translates into CASSRTSGSSYNEQFF. The gene calls are TRBV2 and TRBJ2-1, with TRBD2 matching 13 bases. Trimming took 6 bases from V and 0 from J; bases not matched to a gene: 2. CDR3 size: 16 residues. From germline, CDR1 is SNHLY and CDR2 FYNNEI.

This chain links TRBV6-5 with TRBJ2-5; a possible D gene is TRBD2 (5 bases). From germline, CDR1 is MNHEY and CDR2 SVGAGI. Trimming left V 8 bases short and J 7 bases short, with 17 bases between. This CDR3 region has 13 residues. CDR3 nucleotides: TGTGCCAGCGCTCGGGAAGTGACTGGGACCCAGTACTTC. Translated, it gives CASAREVTGTQYF.

The CDR3 sequence is CASSPGGRYEQYF. The CDR3 DNA is TGTGCCAGCAGCCCGGGGGGCAGGTACGAGCAGTACTTC. This chain connects TRBV28 to TRBJ2-7; D is perhaps TRBD2 (7 bases). The germline gives CDR1 MDHEN, CDR2 SYDVKM. Trimming cost V 6 bases and J 4 bases, with 13 bases left between them. CDR3 length: 13 residues.

The chain uses TRBV6-1 and TRBJ2-1, with a possible D match to TRBD1 (5 bases). The V and J ends lost 3 bases and 0 bases respectively, with 15 bases between them. The CDR3 is 17 amino acids. Looked up from germline, CDR1 is MNHNS and CDR2 is SASEGT. As DNA, the CDR3 is TGTGCCAGCAGTGATGGGGAACAGGAGAACTCCTACAATGAGCAGTTCTTC. This codes for CASSDGEQENSYNEQFF.

This chain connects TRBV2 to TRBJ1-1, with D possibly TRBD1 on 5 matching bases. Trimming shortened V by 7 bases and J by 0 bases, and 12 bases separated the two germline ends. CDR1 is SNHLY, CDR2 FYNNEI, per germline. The CDR3 runs to 14 residues. CDR3 sequence: CASKGDSVNTEAFF. CDR3 DNA sequence: TGTGCCAGCAAGGGCGACAGCGTGAACACTGAAGCTTTCTTT.

V gene TRBV28 combines with J gene TRBJ1-2, with D possibly TRBD1 on 6 matching bases. CDR1 is MDHEN, CDR2 SYDVKM, per germline. CDR3 size: 14 residues. V was cut by 6 bases and J by 4 bases, with 15 bases left in between. DNA of the CDR3: TGTGCCAGCAGGAGGGGGGGATCCCGCTATGGCTACACCTTC. The encoded protein is CASRRGGSRYGYTF.

The chain joins TRBV6-1 to TRBJ1-2; 7 bases are shared with TRBD1. Germline assignment: CDR1 MNHNS and CDR2 SASEGT. Trimming took 6 bases from V and 8 from J; bases not matched to a gene: 6. This CDR3 comprises 12 residues. The CDR3 is CASSPGTDGYTF. Written as DNA, the CDR3 is TGTGCCAGCAGCCCCGGGACAGACGGCTACACCTTC.

This clone was seen more than once but under ten times. The chain couples TRBV19 to TRBJ2-7; tentatively, D is TRBD1 (5 bases). The V end was cut by 3 bases, the J end by 3 bases, with 9 bases between. Looked up from germline, CDR1 is LNHDA and CDR2 is SQIVND (reference sequence). CDR3 length equals 13 residues. The CDR3, as DNA: TGTGCCAGTAGTATCGACAGATACTACGAGCAGTACTTC. It is translated as CASSIDRYYEQYF.

The chain combines TRBV28 with TRBJ2-2, with unresolved D. The CDR3 sequence is 16 residues long. Between the trimmed V and J ends, which lost 3 bases and 2 bases, there was a span of 13 bases. The germline V gene has CDR1 MDHEN and CDR2 SYDVKM. The CDR3 DNA reads TGTGCCAGCAGTTTCCTGACTGGCGGAAACACCGGGGAGCTGTTTTTT. Encoded protein: CASSFLTGGNTGELFF.

This clone has just a few counts. The rearrangement joins TRBV10-3 to TRBJ2-7, with D tentatively TRBD2 (7 bases). This CDR3 comprises 13 residues. V gave up 1 base and J gave up 10 bases, with 14 bases separating them. Germline-derived CDR1 and CDR2 are ENHRY and SYGVKD. The CDR3 spells CAISEFSGGEQYF. CDR3 DNA: TGTGCCATCAGTGAGTTCTCGGGGGGCGAACAGTACTTC.

The gene calls are TRBV15 and TRBJ2-1; 12 bases fit TRBD1. V was pared by 5 bases and J by 6 bases, with 5 bases of the junction left unmatched. This CDR3 contains 15 residues. Germline-derived CDR1 and CDR2 are LNHNV and YYDKDF (reference sequence). DNA for the CDR3: TGTGCCACCAGCGTGGGACAGGGGGCAGGCAATGAGCAGTTCTTC. It encodes CATSVGQGAGNEQFF.

This chain links TRBV4-3 with TRBJ1-3; TRBD1 is a possible D gene (6 bases). Trimming stripped 0 bases from V and 2 bases from J, with 8 bases between. From germline, CDR1 is LGHNA and CDR2 YSLEER. The CDR3 runs 15 residues. CDR3 sequence (DNA): TGCGCCAGCAGCCAAGATTCAGGGGCTGGAAACACCATATATTTT. It yields the protein CASSQDSGAGNTIYF.

This clone showed up just a few times. This chain joins TRBV15 and TRBJ2-5; D uncertain. This CDR3 contains 13 residues. From germline, CDR1 is LNHNV and CDR2 YYDKDF (reference sequence). Deletions cut 1 base from V and 7 bases from J, with 10 bases between. CDR3 sequence: CATSRGEPGTQYF. The CDR3 nucleotides read TGTGCCACCAGCAGAGGCGAGCCAGGGACCCAGTACTTC.

This sequence joins TRBV5-4 and TRBJ2-2; tentative D call: TRBD1 (5 bases). V lost 4 bases to trimming and J lost 3 bases, with 13 bases between them. CDR3 size: 15 residues. Germline loops: CDR1 SGHNT, CDR2 YYREEE (reference sequence). This CDR3 reads CASSMGRAYTGELFF. As DNA, the CDR3 is TGTGCCAGCAGCATGGGCAGGGCTTACACCGGGGAGCTGTTTTTT.

The chain combines TRBV28 with TRBJ1-2; D gene uncertain. The CDR3 is 13 residues long. CDR1 is MDHEN and CDR2 is SYDVKM in the germline V gene. With 5 bases removed from V and 6 bases from J, the gap between germline ends came to 13 bases. CDR3: CASSLRSMDGYTF. The CDR3 DNA follows: TGTGCCAGCAGTCTCCGGAGTATGGATGGCTACACCTTC.

The genes are TRBV5-6 and TRBJ1-5; D is undetermined. This CDR3 spans 14 amino acids. Germline-derived CDR1 and CDR2 are SGHDT and YYEEEE. V dropped 0 bases and J dropped 5 bases, with 9 bases sitting between them. CDR3 in DNA: TGTGCCAGCAGCTTGGCGGGAGAGGATCAGCCCCAGCATTTT. Encoded protein: CASSLAGEDQPQHF.

The chain has TRBV6-5 and TRBJ2-5; 7 nucleotides match TRBD1. The end of the DNA fits TRBJ2-7 better, so the J call may be wrong. From germline, CDR1 is MNHEY and CDR2 SVGAGI. The CDR3 length is 14 residues. DNA of the CDR3: TGTGCCAGCAGCTCTAGACAGGGCGACTACGAGCAGTACTTC. Translating it yields CASSSRQGDYEQYF.

V and J are TRBV10-3 and TRBJ1-2, with TRBD1 as a possible D gene (6 bases). V shed 3 bases and J shed 5 bases, with 16 bases lying between them. The CDR3 contains 15 residues. Germline CDR1 is ENHRY and CDR2 is SYGVKD. The CDR3 region has the DNA TGTGCCATCAGTGAATACCAGGGGCGTGATTATGGCTACACCTTC. Encoded protein: CAISEYQGRDYGYTF.

Points on this clone: The identical CDR3 is also encoded by other nucleotide sequences in the sample. V is TRBV27 and J is TRBJ2-7, with 7 nucleotides matching TRBD2. Germline loops: CDR1 MNHEY, CDR2 SMNVEV (reference sequence). The CDR3 sequence is 14 residues long. Trimming removed 0 bases from V and 4 bases from J; junction bases left unmatched: 3. The CDR3 DNA follows: TGTGCCAGCAGTTTATCTGGGAGGGTTTACGAGCAGTACTTC. It translates to CASSLSGRVYEQYF.

The chain couples TRBV6-1 to TRBJ1-2; 7 positions agree with TRBD1. Trimming at V came to 0 bases and at J to 2 bases, leaving 3 bases not matched to a gene. CDR3 length equals 15 residues. The germline CDR1 and CDR2 sequences are MNHNS and SASEGT. The CDR3 coding sequence is TGTGCCAGCAGTGAAGCCAGACAGGGAAACTATGGCTACACCTTC. This sequence encodes CASSEARQGNYGYTF.

V gene TRBV4-2 combines with J gene TRBJ1-5; D perhaps matches TRBD1 (6 bases). Per the germline V gene, CDR1 is LGHNA and CDR2 is YNFKEQ. V dropped 0 bases and J dropped 7 bases, with 16 bases sitting between them. There are 16 residues in the CDR3. The CDR3, as DNA: TGTGCCAGCAGCCAAGAATCAGGGGCCTTGGGACAGCCCCAGCATTTT. This encodes CASSQESGALGQPQHF.

Here the CDR3 reads CASSGGNEQYF. CDR3 coding DNA: TGCGCCAGCTCGGGAGGAAACGAGCAGTACTTC. This chain connects TRBV10-1 to TRBJ2-7; 7 bases are shared with TRBD2. CDR3 size: 11 residues. In germline, CDR1 is WNHNN, CDR2 SYGVQD (reference sequence). The V gene end was trimmed by 8 bases and the J gene end by 5 bases; junction bases not matched to a gene: 3.